This T cell receptor beta chain was found in a study of blood T cells in healthy people across ages. The use of a sample-barcoded 5' primer and a J-beta primer mix characterized a second PCR of about 6 to 12 cycles. Carrying 12 random nucleotides, a template-switch adaptor labeled each individual cDNA molecule. One entry per CDR3 protein, called by TCRdb with MiXCR from the 5' RACE reads. Altogether approximately 810,000 distinct CDR3 sequences are present, 29% being singletons, with the ten largest covering roughly 17%. Study outcomes and limitations: Per million T cells, TCR beta diversity dropped about linearly as age rose. Those diversity estimates obtained from one million T cells were thought to be underestimates.

As for this clonotype: Its target is not known. A much more abundant neighbour one base away suggests this may be a read error.

V shed 1 base and J 0 bases; nucleotides not matched to a gene: 5. From germline, CDR1 is KGHSH and CDR2 LQKENI. The CDR3 spans 18 residues. The rearrangement uses TRBV18 and TRBJ2-3; 12 nucleotides line up with TRBD2. Sequencing was carried out using blood. The clonotype was recovered from a woman of 80 years or more in good health. CDR3 sequence reads: CASSPRRTSGESTDTQYF. CDR3 coding DNA: TGTGCCAGCTCACCACGGCGGACTAGCGGGGAGAGCACAGATACGCAGTATTTT.